The 8 T cell receptor beta chains reported below all come from one sample, sequenced in a study of CD8 T cells in Susac syndrome. Reverse transcription used roughly 0.5 to 1 ug RNA and random hexamers. TCRdb reprocessed the immunoSEQ multiplex PCR reads via MiXCR and lists one record per CDR3 protein. The table records about 130,000 distinct CDR3 sequences, around 91% of them present only once. What was sequenced was CD8+ T cells from PBMCs. These receptors were obtained from a human donor with multiple sclerosis.

The chain employs TRBV18 and TRBJ2-5; 9 bases fit TRBD2. CDR1 KGHSH and CDR2 LQKENI come from the germline V gene. V gave up 5 bases and J gave up 3 bases; unmatched junction bases: 10. The CDR3 contains 16 residues. The CDR3 loop reads CASSGNSGSKEETQYF. The CDR3 DNA is TGTGCCAGCTCAGGAAATAGCGGGAGCAAGGAAGAGACCCAGTACTTC.

This clonotype was seen once. CDR3: CASRAAGQGRTDTQYF. The CDR3 DNA is TGTGCCAGCAGAGCCGCCGGACAGGGTAGAACAGATACGCAGTATTTT. The V call is TRBV5-4, the J call TRBJ2-3; TRBD1 matches at 8 bases. Germline V CDR1 and CDR2: SGHNT, YYREEE (reference sequence). The V gene end was trimmed by 5 bases and the J gene end by 3 bases; junction bases not matched to a gene: 11. The CDR3 is made up of 16 amino acids.

The CDR3 is CASSLGLDYGYTF. Written as DNA, the CDR3 is TGTGCCAGCAGTTTGGGCCTGGACTATGGCTACACCTTC. The chain uses TRBV27 and TRBJ1-2; no firm D call. The CDR3 spans 13 residues. The V end was cut by 3 bases, the J end by 3 bases, with 8 bases between. Germline V gene sequence: CDR1 MNHEY, CDR2 SMNVEV (reference sequence).

The chain recombines TRBV4-2 with TRBJ1-1, with D tentatively TRBD1 (5 bases). Germline V gene lookup returns CDR1 LGHNA and CDR2 YNFKEQ. This CDR3 comprises 17 residues. V lost 1 base, J lost 1 base, and 16 bases lay in between. The CDR3: CASSQVKGGGENTEAFF. The CDR3, as DNA: TGTGCCAGCAGCCAAGTCAAGGGCGGGGGTGAGAACACTGAAGCTTTCTTT.

This clonotype was observed a single time. The chain recombines TRBV3-1 with TRBJ1-2; D is possibly TRBD1 (6 bases). The CDR3 runs 12 residues. Germline V gene data show CDR1 as LGHDT and CDR2 as YNNKEL (reference sequence). Trimming took off 4 bases at V and 6 bases at J, with 9 bases between the two ends. CDR3 sequence: CASSPQGNGYTF. CDR3 nucleotides: TGTGCCAGCAGCCCACAGGGAAATGGCTACACCTTC.

V usage is TRBV13 and J usage is TRBJ1-4; unclear D gene. Germline CDR1 reads PRHDT; CDR2 reads FYEKMQ (reference sequence). The length of the CDR3 is 13 residues. V was cut by 5 bases and J by 6 bases, with 10 bases left in between. CDR3 DNA: TGTGCCAGCAGCCCCGGCCGCTATGAAAAACTGTTTTTT. This translates into CASSPGRYEKLFF. Complete variable domain (other parts from reference TRBV13 and TRBJ1-4): AAGVIQSPRHLIKEKRETATLKCYPIPRHDTVYWYQQGPGQDPQFLISFYEKMQSDKGSIPDRFSAQQFSDYHSELNMSSLELGDSALYFCASSPGRYEKLFFGSGTQLSVL.

The sample holds one count of this clonotype. The chain couples TRBV3-1 to TRBJ1-5; perhaps TRBD1 as D (6 bases). CDR3 length equals 15 residues. The V end lost 3 bases, the J end lost 0 bases, and 9 bases lay between the germline ends. Germline V gives CDR1 LGHDT, CDR2 YNNKEL (reference sequence). CDR3 nucleotide sequence: TGTGCCAGCAGCCATACAGGGTATAGCAATCAGCCCCAGCATTTT. It encodes CASSHTGYSNQPQHF. The complete variable domain, with remaining parts taken from reference TRBV3-1 and TRBJ1-5, reads DTAVSQTPKYLVTQMGNDKSIKCEQNLGHDTMYWYKQDSKKFLKIMFSYNNKELIINETVPNRFSPKSPDKAHLNLHINSLELGDSAVYFCASSHTGYSNQPQHFGDGTRLSIL.

The chain combines TRBV14 with TRBJ1-1, with a possible D match to TRBD1 (6 bases). Trimming cost V 0 bases and J 7 bases, with 12 bases left between them. The CDR3 loop spans 14 amino acids. CDR1 SGHDN and CDR2 FVKESK come from the germline V gene. CDR3 nucleotide sequence: TGTGCCAGCAGCCAAGATTTGGACAGCGTTGAAGCTTTCTTT. Protein: CASSQDLDSVEAFF. Using reference TRBV14 and TRBJ1-1 for the parts outside the CDR3, the full variable domain is EAGVTQFPSHSVIEKGQTVTLRCDPISGHDNLYWYRRVMGKEIKFLLHFVKESKQDESGMPNNRFLAERTGGTYSTLKVQPAELEDSGVYFCASSQDLDSVEAFFGQGTRLTVV.